The 28 T cell receptor beta chains below come from one sample, sequenced in a study of PD-1 blockade in mismatch repair-deficient tumors. Assay used: immunoSEQ multiplex PCR; TCRdb lists only in-frame clones, some missing. The sample shows tens of thousands of clones, 88% of them seen only once. Sequencing was performed on peripheral blood, taken 52 weeks after starting pembrolizumab. These receptors all come from an adult with mismatch repair-deficient cancer.

The chain has TRBV19 and TRBJ2-2, with D possibly being TRBD2 (5 bases). The V gene's germline CDR1 is LNHDA and CDR2 SQIVND (reference sequence). This CDR3 comprises 15 residues. V gave up 2 bases and J gave up 6 bases, with 13 bases separating them. Here the CDR3 DNA reads TGTGCCAGTAGTATACGGGAACTCATTCCCGGGGAGCTGTTTTTT. Translation: CASSIRELIPGELFF.

This clone was seen only once. This sequence joins TRBV19 and TRBJ2-7; perhaps TRBD2 as D (5 bases). Trimming removed 5 bases from V and 2 bases from J, with 10 bases in between. Germline-derived CDR1 and CDR2 are LNHDA and SQIVND (reference sequence). This CDR3 comprises 13 residues. CDR3 coding DNA: TGTGCCAGTAGTGTCGGGGTGACCTACGAGCAGTACTTC. Its protein product is CASSVGVTYEQYF.

The chain recombines TRBV23-1 with TRBJ2-2; D possibly matches TRBD1 or TRBD2 (7 bases each). TRBV23-1 carries the ORF label, with uncertain function. V lost 0 bases and J 6 bases, leaving 32 bases between the germline ends. CDR3 length: 22 amino acids. In DNA form, the CDR3 reads TGCGCCAGCAGTCAATCGCTTCACAGGGGAAGAGGAGGGAGGGCCTGGGCCGGGGAGCTGTTTTTT. This sequence encodes CASSQSLHRGRGGRAWAGELFF.

The chain has TRBV28 and TRBJ1-2; 12 nucleotides agree with TRBD1. Germline-derived CDR1 and CDR2 are MDHEN and SYDVKM. Trimming took 6 bases from V and 8 from J; bases not matched to a gene: 4. The CDR3 totals 13 residues. The chain's CDR3 is CASSRDRGLGYTF. The DNA for the CDR3 is TGTGCCAGCAGCCGGGACAGGGGGCTCGGCTACACCTTC.

CDR3 DNA: TGCAGCGTTGAAACAGGTTTCGAGCAGTACTTC. This codes for CSVETGFEQYF. V and J are TRBV29-1 and TRBJ2-7, with D maybe TRBD1 (5 bases). CDR3 size: 11 residues. V lost 2 bases to trimming and J lost 6 bases, with 8 bases between them. CDR1 and CDR2 from the germline V gene are SQVTM and ANQGSEA.

The rearrangement joins TRBV20-1 to TRBJ1-4; unclear D gene. The CDR3 runs 11 residues. V shed 0 bases and J shed 7 bases, with 3 bases lying between them. Looked up from germline, CDR1 is DFQATT and CDR2 is SNEGSKA (reference sequence). CDR3 DNA sequence: TGCAGTGCTAGAGATGTTGAAAAACTGTTTTTT. Protein: CSARDVEKLFF.

The chain recombines TRBV28 with TRBJ1-2; 8 bases align to TRBD1. The CDR3 is 15 amino acids. Germline values: CDR1 MDHEN, CDR2 SYDVKM. With 5 bases clipped from V and 5 bases from J, the junction kept 10 bases outside the gene matches. The DNA of the CDR3 is TGTGCCAGCAGTCTCCGGGACAGGCTCCATTATGGCTACACCTTC. Encoded protein: CASSLRDRLHYGYTF.

The genes are TRBV7-9 and TRBJ2-2; 13 bases are a match to TRBD2. Germline trimming cut 11 bases from V and 1 base from J; bases unmatched to any gene: 7. The CDR3 loop spans 16 amino acids. CDR1 is SEHNR, CDR2 FQNEAQ, per germline (reference sequence). CDR3 residues: CAGLRLAGGNTGELFF. In nucleotides, the CDR3 is TGTGCCGGCCTTCGACTAGCGGGAGGGAACACCGGGGAGCTGTTTTTT.

The rearrangement joins TRBV4-1 to TRBJ2-7; 10 nucleotides match TRBD2. The V gene's germline CDR1 is MGHRA and CDR2 YSYEKL. The length of the CDR3 is 17 residues. The junction had 16 bases not matched to a gene; V was cut back by 4 bases and J by 7 bases. The DNA for the CDR3 is TGCGCCAGCAGCCCGTCCCCTCTAGCGGGAGTCTCGGGGGAGCAGTACTTC. Translation gives CASSPSPLAGVSGEQYF.

The chain employs TRBV27 and TRBJ2-7; 9 nucleotides align to TRBD2. The CDR3 spans 14 residues. CDR1 and CDR2 (germline): MNHEY, SMNVEV (reference sequence). Germline trimming cut 2 bases from V and 2 bases from J; bases unmatched to any gene: 1. The CDR3 loop is CASSLAGGTYEQYF. CDR3 DNA sequence: TGTGCCAGCAGTTTAGCGGGAGGGACCTACGAGCAGTACTTC.

The chain recombines TRBV9 with TRBJ2-5; D remains unclear. This CDR3 is 15 amino acids long. CDR1 and CDR2 (germline): SGDLS, YYNGEE. V dropped 0 bases and J dropped 5 bases, with 14 bases sitting between them. CDR3 sequence reads: CASSVDSSFLETQYF. The CDR3 nucleotides are TGTGCCAGCAGCGTAGACTCTAGTTTCTTGGAGACCCAGTACTTC.

The chain recombines TRBV19 with TRBJ1-2; D gene unclear. The CDR3 loop spans 14 amino acids. The ends were cut back, 3 bases at V and 4 bases at J, with 12 bases in the middle. CDR1 LNHDA and CDR2 SQIVND come from the germline V gene (reference sequence). CDR3 coding DNA: TGTGCCAGTAGTATCCCCCAAGGGCCCTATGGCTACACCTTC. This codes for CASSIPQGPYGYTF.

The V gene is TRBV28, the J gene TRBJ2-5, with D hard to call. The CDR3 extends over 12 amino acids. In germline, CDR1 is MDHEN, CDR2 SYDVKM. Trimming took 6 bases from V and 4 from J, leaving 9 bases between them. CDR3 DNA sequence: TGTGCCAGCAGGTTTCGCCGAGAGACCCAGTACTTC. This encodes CASRFRRETQYF.

The V call is TRBV4-3, the J call TRBJ2-5, with TRBD2 identical over 9 bases. Losses at the gene ends were 0 bases for V and 1 base for J; bases not matched to a gene: 3. Per the germline V gene, CDR1 is LGHNA and CDR2 is YSLEER. The CDR3 extends over 16 amino acids. CDR3 DNA: TGCGCCAGCAGCCAAGAAGTAGCGGGAGCCCAAGAGACCCAGTACTTC. Protein product: CASSQEVAGAQETQYF.

The rearrangement joins TRBV12-5 to TRBJ2-7, with TRBD1 matching over 9 bases. Per germline, CDR1 LGHNT and CDR2 FRNRAP. The J segment lost 2 bases and the V segment lost 1 base, leaving 0 bases of the junction unmatched. This CDR3 is 14 amino acids long. Written as DNA, the CDR3 is TGTGCTAGTGGTTTGGGACAGGGGGCCTACGAGCAGTACTTC. This codes for CASGLGQGAYEQYF.

The chain uses TRBV10-3 and TRBJ1-2; no clear D gene. CDR1 and CDR2 (germline): ENHRY, SYGVKD. CDR3 length equals 17 residues. Deletions cut 8 bases from V and 4 bases from J, with 26 bases between. CDR3 amino acids: CAIGYFQSTPLAYGYTF. Here the CDR3 DNA reads TGTGCCATCGGGTATTTTCAGAGCACCCCCCTAGCCTATGGCTACACCTTC.

The chain employs TRBV6-1 and TRBJ1-2, with D hard to call. The V and J ends lost 2 bases and 0 bases respectively, with 10 bases between them. Germline assignment: CDR1 MNHNS and CDR2 SASEGT. The CDR3 covers 15 residues. The CDR3 DNA reads as TGTGCCAGCAGTGAATGGGCATATCCTAACTATGGCTACACCTTC. This codes for CASSEWAYPNYGYTF.

The CDR3 sequence: CASSLGTSGTSTDTQYF. The CDR3 DNA reads TGCGCCAGCAGCTTGGGGACTAGCGGGACTTCCACAGATACGCAGTATTTT. The chain combines TRBV5-1 with TRBJ2-3; 12 bases match TRBD2. Germline values: CDR1 SGHRS, CDR2 YFSETQ. With V trimmed by 0 bases and J by 2 bases, 4 bases remained unmatched. CDR3 length: 17 residues.

The V gene is TRBV19, the J gene TRBJ2-5, with D possibly matching TRBD2 (5 bases). CDR3 length: 12 residues. Trimming took off 5 bases at V and 5 bases at J, with 9 bases between the two ends. Germline loops: CDR1 LNHDA, CDR2 SQIVND (reference sequence). CDR3 nucleotide sequence: TGTGCCAGTAGTTACCCGGGGGAGACCCAGTACTTC. Its protein is CASSYPGETQYF.

The chain combines TRBV11-2 with TRBJ1-4, with a possible D match to TRBD1 (5 bases). Germline V CDR1 and CDR2: SGHAT, FQNNGV. Trimming shortened V by 4 bases and J by 8 bases, and 8 bases separated the two germline ends. The CDR3 sequence is 12 residues long. The CDR3 nucleotides read TGTGCCAGCAGCTCTGGGGCAGAAAAACTGTTTTTT. As protein: CASSSGAEKLFF.

This clone has a handful of counts. The chain combines TRBV11-2 with TRBJ2-3, with 9 bases that match TRBD1. V shed 5 bases and J 3 bases; nucleotides not matched to a gene: 3. Germline V CDR1 and CDR2: SGHAT, FQNNGV. This CDR3 has 14 residues. As DNA, the CDR3 is TGTGCCAGCAGCACGGACAGGGGAACAGATACGCAGTATTTT. It encodes CASSTDRGTDTQYF. The entire variable domain, with the rest obtained from reference TRBV11-2 and TRBJ2-3, is as follows: EAGVAQSPRYKIIEKRQSVAFWCNPISGHATLYWYQQILGQGPKLLIQFQNNGVVDDSQLPKDRFSAERLKGVDSTLKIQPAKLEDSAVYLCASSTDRGTDTQYFGPGTRLTVL.

The chain has TRBV2 and TRBJ2-3, with 11 nucleotides matching TRBD2. Germline assignment: CDR1 SNHLY and CDR2 FYNNEI. Germline trimming cut 5 bases from V and 1 base from J; bases unmatched to any gene: 11. This CDR3 has 18 residues. The CDR3 region has the DNA TGTGCCAGCAGTCGGTTAGCGGGAGGGCCTTTAGGCACAGATACGCAGTATTTT. This sequence encodes CASSRLAGGPLGTDTQYF. Together with reference TRBV2 and TRBJ2-3, the CDR3 gives the full variable domain: EPEVTQTPSHQVTQMGQEVILRCVPISNHLYFYWYRQILGQKVEFLVSFYNNEISEKSEIFDDQFSVERPDGSNFTLKIRSTKLEDSAMYFCASSRLAGGPLGTDTQYFGPGTRLTVL.

The count of this clone is one. The chain uses TRBV19 and TRBJ1-5; TRBD1 matches 10 bases. The CDR3 sequence is 16 residues long. The germline CDR1 and CDR2 sequences are LNHDA and SQIVND (reference sequence). After removal of 4 bases from V and 7 bases from J, the junction contained 10 bases not matched to a gene. The CDR3 spells CASSKRQGATGQPQHF. CDR3 nucleotides: TGTGCCAGTAGTAAGAGACAGGGGGCGACGGGACAGCCCCAGCATTTT.

The V call is TRBV9, the J call TRBJ2-7; TRBD1 agrees at 7 bases. Germline values: CDR1 SGDLS, CDR2 YYNGEE. The CDR3 runs to 12 residues. V lost 3 bases, J lost 5 bases, and 2 bases stayed unmatched. CDR3 protein: CASSGDRDEQYF. The CDR3 DNA reads TGTGCCAGCAGCGGCGACAGGGACGAGCAGTACTTC.

This rearrangement joins TRBV10-3 to TRBJ2-1, with D unclear. V shed 11 bases and J shed 6 bases, with 17 bases lying between them. The CDR3 runs to 13 residues. Germline V lookup: CDR1 ENHRY, CDR2 SYGVKD. CDR3 in DNA: TGTGCCTCCATACCCGCGGACGCCAATGAGCAGTTCTTC. Translating it yields CASIPADANEQFF.

The V gene is TRBV11-2, the J gene TRBJ1-5; no firm D call. Germline-derived CDR1 and CDR2 are SGHAT and FQNNGV. This CDR3 has 13 residues. V was clipped by 1 base and J by 3 bases, with 4 bases between them. The CDR3 bases are TGTGCCAGCAGCTTAGCCCCCAATCAGCCCCAGCATTTT. Amino acid sequence: CASSLAPNQPQHF.

The chain links TRBV19 to TRBJ1-3; 7 bases are shared with TRBD1. This CDR3 contains 17 residues. The ends lost 5 bases at V and 0 bases at J; junction bases unmatched: 10. Germline CDR1 and CDR2: LNHDA and SQIVND (reference sequence). The CDR3 nucleotides read TGTGCCAGTAGTCTCCGGACAGGTGGAATCTCTGGAAACACCATATATTTT. Its protein product is CASSLRTGGISGNTIYF.

This chain links TRBV27 with TRBJ1-2; TRBD1 agrees at 12 bases. This CDR3 region has 15 residues. The junction had 7 bases not matched to a gene; V was cut back by 3 bases and J by 8 bases. Germline-derived CDR1 and CDR2 are MNHEY and SMNVEV (reference sequence). The CDR3 is CASSFSGQGAVGYTF. Here the CDR3 DNA reads TGTGCCAGCAGTTTCTCGGGACAGGGGGCGGTAGGCTACACCTTC.